Given below is one T cell receptor (beta chain) in context. This table comes from immunoSEQ multiplex PCR, and its TCRdb copy is limited to in-frame clones, with some not included. The sample lists under 250,000 clones, 80% seen once, with about 4.3% in the top ten. Germline-derived CDR1 and CDR2 are SQVTM and ANQGSEA. Trimming stripped 0 bases from V and 8 bases from J, with 7 bases between. This CDR3 has 11 residues. The data originate from a study of blood T cell repertoires in COVID-19. This receptor was identified in a man under 40 with acute COVID-19. The chain carries TRBV29-1 and TRBJ1-2; tentatively, D is TRBD1 (5 bases). The specimen was PBMCs or T cells enriched from blood (not recorded which). The CDR3 loop is CSVEEGGGYTF. As DNA, the CDR3 is TGCAGCGTTGAAGAGGGGGGAGGCTACACCTTC.